These 18 T cell receptor beta chains originate from one sample sequenced in a study of T-cell reconstitution after alpha-beta-depleted transplantation in children. Molecular barcoding with unique molecular identifiers was used for the TCRbeta library. TCRdb analysed the PCR reads with MiXCR anew, one entry per CDR3 protein. The table lists approximately 800,000 distinct CDR3 sequences, under 20% of them singletons. The material was PBMCs, mostly from graft donor cells, obtained 360 days after TCRalphabeta/CD19-depleted stem cell transplant. The origin of the receptors is a male patient aged 10 to 17 who had a stem cell transplant for acute lymphoblastic leukemia, so the T cells may come from the graft donor.

V usage is TRBV28 and J usage is TRBJ2-7, with TRBD2 as a possible D gene (6 bases). Trimming pared 6 bases from V and 1 base from J, leaving 19 bases between. Germline-derived CDR1 and CDR2 are MDHEN and SYDVKM. The CDR3 is made up of 16 amino acids. The CDR3 DNA reads TGTGCCAGCAGCCCCACTCCGGGGGATATATCCTACGAGCAGTACTTC. As protein: CASSPTPGDISYEQYF. Drawing the rest from reference TRBV28 and TRBJ2-7, the complete variable domain is DVKVTQSSRYLVKRTGEKVFLECVQDMDHENMFWYRQDPGLGLRLIYFSYDVKMKEKGDIPEGYSVSREKKERFSLILESASTNQTSMYLCASSPTPGDISYEQYFGPGTRLTVT.

In its sample, this clonotype was seen once. This chain joins TRBV5-1 and TRBJ1-6; 9 bases fit TRBD1. This CDR3 is 14 amino acids long. V lost 2 bases, J lost 8 bases, and 2 bases stayed unmatched. The V gene's germline CDR1 is SGHRS and CDR2 YFSETQ. The CDR3, as DNA: TGCGCCAGCAGCTTATGGACAGGGGATTCACCCCTCCACTTT. Translation gives CASSLWTGDSPLHF. Using reference TRBV5-1 and TRBJ1-6 for the parts outside the CDR3, the full variable domain is KAGVTQTPRYLIKTRGQQVTLSCSPISGHRSVSWYQQTPGQGLQFLFEYFSETQRNKGNFPGRFSGRQFSNSRSEMNVSTLELGDSALYLCASSLWTGDSPLHFGNGTRLTVT.

This clonotype has just a few counts. The rearrangement joins TRBV27 to TRBJ2-1; the D gene is possibly TRBD1 (5 bases). Trimming removed 4 bases at V and 10 bases at J, with 11 bases between. Germline V lookup: CDR1 MNHEY, CDR2 SMNVEV (reference sequence). The CDR3 spans 12 residues. CDR3 coding DNA: TGTGCCAGCAGTTCACACTACAGGGAGCAGTTCTTC. Its protein product is CASSSHYREQFF.

This clonotype was seen ten or more times. The chain joins TRBV24-1 to TRBJ2-7, with no clear D. The germline gives CDR1 KGHDR, CDR2 SFDVKD. The CDR3 extends over 15 amino acids. Trimming removed 0 bases at V and 0 bases at J, with 8 bases between. CDR3 bases: TGTGCCACCAGTGATTTGAAAAGGACCTCCTACGAGCAGTACTTC. It yields the protein CATSDLKRTSYEQYF.

The rearrangement uses TRBV29-1 and TRBJ2-2; D may be TRBD2 (6 bases). Per the germline V gene, CDR1 is SQVTM and CDR2 is ANQGSEA. V lost 7 bases, J lost 2 bases, and 17 bases lay in between. The CDR3 extends over 15 amino acids. CDR3 amino acids: CSALTWGGNTGELFF. The CDR3 bases are TGCAGCGCGCTGACATGGGGAGGTAACACCGGGGAGCTGTTTTTT.

This clonotype was counted at least ten times. The chain carries TRBV14 and TRBJ2-1; D unclear. The length of the CDR3 is 15 residues. Germline CDR1 and CDR2: SGHDN and FVKESK. V lost 1 base to trimming and J lost 0 bases, with 7 bases between them. The CDR3 here is CASSQVPYSYNEQFF. CDR3 bases: TGTGCCAGCAGCCAAGTGCCGTACTCCTACAATGAGCAGTTCTTC.

This clonotype appeared many times. The genes are TRBV6-5 and TRBJ2-2, with TRBD1 matching 8 bases. The germline V gene encodes CDR1 MNHEY and CDR2 SVGAGI. This CDR3 has 18 amino acids. Trimming removed 2 bases from V and 5 bases from J; junction bases left unmatched: 13. For the CDR3, the DNA is TGTGCCAGCAGTTACACAAGGGACAGGACATCACTAACCGGGGAGCTGTTTTTT. Translating it yields CASSYTRDRTSLTGELFF.

This clonotype was recorded a few times. The rearrangement joins TRBV14 to TRBJ2-7; D might be TRBD1 (6 bases). Trimming took 1 base from V and 3 from J, leaving 13 bases between them. This CDR3 contains 15 residues. Germline CDR1 SGHDN, CDR2 FVKESK. CDR3 bases: TGTGCCAGCAGCCAAGTGGCAGGGGTGGTCTACGAGCAGTACTTC. This encodes CASSQVAGVVYEQYF.

The CDR3 region is CASSYRGRTGGQPQHF. In nucleotides, the CDR3 is TGTGCCAGCAGCTATAGAGGGAGGACAGGGGGCCAGCCCCAGCATTTT. The J gene is TRBJ1-5, the V gene TRBV5-8; TRBD1 agrees at 11 bases. Germline CDR1 reads SGHTS; CDR2 reads YDEGEE. The length of the CDR3 is 16 residues. V shed 3 bases, J shed 7 bases, and the junction held 9 bases outside the gene matches.

This clonotype was seen more than once but under ten times. This sequence joins TRBV20-1 and TRBJ1-3, with 10 bases aligning to TRBD1. The CDR3 runs 17 residues. Trimming removed 3 bases from V and 4 bases from J; junction bases left unmatched: 12. Germline CDR1 and CDR2: DFQATT and SNEGSKA (reference sequence). As DNA, the CDR3 is TGCAGTGCTAGCGGGACAGGGGCCCCCCGTGTGGGAAACACCATATATTTT. Translation: CSASGTGAPRVGNTIYF.

This chain's CDR3 is CATRNSDRRFAEALHF. The DNA of the CDR3 is TGTGCCACCAGGAACTCAGACAGGCGATTCGCGGAAGCCCTCCACTTT. The chain couples TRBV24-1 to TRBJ1-6, with D possibly being TRBD1 (6 bases). Trimming shortened V by 7 bases and J by 14 bases, and 26 bases separated the two germline ends. CDR1 KGHDR and CDR2 SFDVKD come from the germline V gene. This CDR3 spans 16 amino acids.

This clonotype has a handful of counts. V usage is TRBV5-1 and J usage is TRBJ2-7; D call uncertain. The germline gives CDR1 SGHRS, CDR2 YFSETQ. The CDR3 is made up of 14 amino acids. Trimming shortened V by 4 bases and J by 1 base, and 12 bases separated the two germline ends. This CDR3 is CASSRQGNSYEQYF. CDR3 DNA sequence: TGCGCCAGCAGCCGACAAGGGAATTCCTACGAGCAGTACTTC.

The chain employs TRBV5-1 and TRBJ2-2; 7 positions agree with TRBD1. The CDR3 loop spans 14 amino acids. The trim removed 2 bases at V and 7 bases at J, leaving 5 bases unmatched. Germline V lookup: CDR1 SGHRS, CDR2 YFSETQ. CDR3 amino acids: CASSLRGRDGELFF. DNA of the CDR3: TGCGCCAGCAGCTTAAGGGGGCGAGACGGGGAGCTGTTTTTT.

This clonotype appeared many times. The chain couples TRBV7-3 to TRBJ2-2; possibly TRBD2 for D (6 bases). The germline V gene encodes CDR1 SGHTA and CDR2 FQGTGA. V lost 0 bases and J 3 bases, leaving 8 bases between the germline ends. This CDR3 has 15 amino acids. The CDR3 sequence is CASSLTGGDTGELFF. The CDR3 DNA reads as TGTGCCAGCAGCTTAACGGGAGGCGACACCGGGGAGCTGTTTTTT.

This clonotype has at least ten counts. The chain carries TRBV5-1 and TRBJ2-1; the D gene is possibly TRBD1 (6 bases). This CDR3 is 12 amino acids long. Between the trimmed V and J ends, which lost 5 bases and 5 bases, there was a span of 8 bases. Germline V gives CDR1 SGHRS, CDR2 YFSETQ. The CDR3 DNA sequence: TGCGCCAGCAGAGCAGGGGACAATGAGCAGTTCTTC. It translates to CASRAGDNEQFF.

The chain couples TRBV12-3 or TRBV12-4 to TRBJ1-6, with TRBD1 matching over 7 bases. The CDR3 runs to 15 residues. Unmatched junction bases numbered 6, after V lost 1 base and J lost 9 bases. In DNA, the CDR3 is TGTGCCAGCAGTTTAGGCGACAGGGCTACTTCACCCCTCCACTTT. Translating it yields CASSLGDRATSPLHF.

V and J are TRBV5-1 and TRBJ2-7; 7 nucleotides agree with TRBD2. Looked up from germline, CDR1 is SGHRS and CDR2 is YFSETQ. The CDR3 covers 17 residues. The V and J ends lost 2 bases and 0 bases, in that order; junction bases with no gene match: 11. The CDR3: CASSLHPGLADSYEQYF. The CDR3 coding sequence is TGCGCCAGCAGCTTACACCCGGGGCTAGCGGACTCCTACGAGCAGTACTTC.

V and J are TRBV4-2 and TRBJ2-7; TRBD2 agrees at 7 bases. The CDR3 is made up of 16 amino acids. Germline assignment: CDR1 LGHNA and CDR2 YNFKEQ. The V segment lost 0 bases and the J segment 2 bases; nucleotides outside the gene matches: 7. CDR3 sequence: CASSQDGSGFAYEQYF. The CDR3 coding sequence is TGTGCCAGCAGCCAAGATGGTAGCGGGTTTGCCTACGAGCAGTACTTC.